These 28 T cell receptor beta chains were sequenced from one sample in a study of shared clonotypes between healthy human individuals. The table came from immunoSEQ multiplex PCR; TCRdb's copy has only in-frame clones and leaves some out. The data hold about 1.9 million clones, with 93% observed a single time. In the naive CD8 group, cells lacked CD45RO and were positively selected for CCR7, so terminally differentiated effector memory CD45RA+ cells were left out. The sample was naive CD8+ T cells from PBMCs. Receptors were obtained from a man in his late teens or twenties in good health. Some clones in this sample may be carry-over from other donors' samples.

This chain connects TRBV10-3 to TRBJ2-2; possible D gene TRBD1, 6 bases. Trimming cost V 2 bases and J 4 bases, with 14 bases left between them. Germline loops: CDR1 ENHRY, CDR2 SYGVKD. The CDR3 sequence is 16 residues long. The CDR3 coding sequence is TGTGCCATCAGTGAGGAAGACAGGTCGGCCACCGGGGAGCTGTTTTTT. Protein sequence: CAISEEDRSATGELFF.

The chain has TRBV29-1 and TRBJ2-1; D is possibly TRBD1 (6 bases). V was shortened by 7 bases and J by 4 bases, with 14 bases between the two germline ends. This CDR3 region has 13 residues. Germline CDR1 and CDR2: SQVTM and ANQGSEA. Here the CDR3 reads CSADLGQYNEQFF. The CDR3 DNA follows: TGCAGCGCCGATCTCGGACAGTACAATGAGCAGTTCTTC.

About this clone: Other DNA sequences in this specimen translate into the identical CDR3. CDR3 nucleotide sequence: TGTGCCAGCAGTATCCGACAGGGGGGAACTGAAGCTTTCTTT. Translated: CASSIRQGGTEAFF. This chain uses TRBV27 with TRBJ1-1; 9 bases are a match to TRBD1. The ends lost 5 bases at V and 5 bases at J; junction bases unmatched: 6. CDR3 length equals 14 residues. The V gene's germline CDR1 is MNHEY and CDR2 SMNVEV (reference sequence).

This rearrangement joins TRBV19 to TRBJ2-7; 7 bases align to TRBD1. After removal of 4 bases from V and 7 bases from J, the junction contained 13 bases not matched to a gene. The germline V gene encodes CDR1 LNHDA and CDR2 SQIVND (reference sequence). This CDR3 comprises 15 residues. The CDR3 region has the DNA TGTGCCAGTAGTAACCGACAGGGAGCGTACGATGAGCAGTACTTC. Translating it yields CASSNRQGAYDEQYF.

Only one count was recorded for this clone. The chain joins TRBV7-6 to TRBJ2-5; 11 bases are a match to TRBD2. With V trimmed by 0 bases and J by 0 bases, 3 bases remained unmatched. From germline, CDR1 is SGHVS and CDR2 FNYEAQ. There are 17 residues in the CDR3. CDR3 nucleotide sequence: TGTGCCAGCAGCTTAGCACTAGCGGGAGAGTACCAAGAGACCCAGTACTTC. Its protein is CASSLALAGEYQETQYF.

The rearrangement links TRBV4-1 to TRBJ2-7; no clear D. From germline, CDR1 is MGHRA and CDR2 YSYEKL. Trimming stripped 3 bases from V and 7 bases from J, with 16 bases between. The CDR3 contains 14 residues. The CDR3 here is CASSQVSAEVEQYF. As DNA, the CDR3 is TGCGCCAGCAGCCAGGTTTCGGCAGAAGTTGAGCAGTACTTC.

This clone was seen only once. The chain is built from TRBV7-2 and TRBJ1-2, with a possible D match to TRBD1 (5 bases). The germline gives CDR1 SGHTA, CDR2 FQGNSA. The CDR3 covers 16 residues. The ends were cut back, 2 bases at V and 0 bases at J, with 13 bases in the middle. The CDR3 sequence is CASSLSRGAANYGYTF. The CDR3 DNA is TGTGCCAGCAGCTTATCGAGGGGAGCTGCTAACTATGGCTACACCTTC.

The rearrangement joins TRBV15 to TRBJ1-2; D is undetermined. V was shortened by 0 bases and J by 2 bases, with 13 bases between the two germline ends. CDR1 is LNHNV and CDR2 is YYDKDF in the germline V gene (reference sequence). This CDR3 comprises 16 residues. In nucleotides, the CDR3 is TGTGCCACCAGCAGAGATCACTTTTCTGGAAACTATGGCTACACCTTC. This translates into CATSRDHFSGNYGYTF. Full variable domain (remainder filled in from reference TRBV15 and TRBJ1-2): DAMVIQNPRYQVTQFGKPVTLSCSQTLNHNVMYWYQQKSSQAPKLLFHYYDKDFNNEADTPDNFQSRRPNTSFCFLDIRSPGLGDTAMYLCATSRDHFSGNYGYTFGSGTRLTVV.

This chain uses TRBV5-1 with TRBJ2-1; D uncertain. The CDR3 totals 12 residues. V shed 0 bases and J shed 10 bases, with 8 bases lying between them. Germline V lookup: CDR1 SGHRS, CDR2 YFSETQ. In nucleotides, the CDR3 is TGCGCCAGCAGCTTGGCCCTCGGGGAGCAGTTCTTC. Its translation: CASSLALGEQFF.

The V and J genes are TRBV19 and TRBJ1-1; 11 positions agree with TRBD1. V shed 10 bases and J 4 bases; nucleotides not matched to a gene: 11. The germline V gene encodes CDR1 LNHDA and CDR2 SQIVND (reference sequence). The length of the CDR3 is 15 residues. This CDR3 reads CATSGTGGWGTEAFF. The CDR3 nucleotides read TGTGCCACCAGCGGGACAGGGGGATGGGGCACTGAAGCTTTCTTT.

V and J are TRBV14 and TRBJ2-1; D gene ambiguous. Germline values: CDR1 SGHDN, CDR2 FVKESK. The ends were cut back, 0 bases at V and 4 bases at J, with 13 bases in the middle. This CDR3 spans 16 amino acids. The CDR3 DNA follows: TGTGCCAGCAGCCAAGATGGCTCTGTACTATACAATGAGCAGTTCTTC. Translation: CASSQDGSVLYNEQFF.

V gene TRBV19 combines with J gene TRBJ2-7, with D perhaps matching TRBD1 (5 bases). The CDR3 loop spans 13 amino acids. Trimming removed 7 bases at V and 4 bases at J, with 14 bases between. The germline V gene encodes CDR1 LNHDA and CDR2 SQIVND (reference sequence). CDR3 loop: CASNSGMGYEQYF. DNA for the CDR3: TGTGCCAGTAATTCAGGGATGGGATACGAGCAGTACTTC.

This clone has just one count. The chain joins TRBV5-4 to TRBJ2-7; D is ambiguous. V lost 2 bases to trimming and J lost 2 bases, with 8 bases between them. This CDR3 contains 13 residues. The V gene's germline CDR1 is SGHNT and CDR2 YYREEE (reference sequence). CDR3 residues: CASSFSSTYEQYF. In nucleotides, the CDR3 is TGTGCCAGCAGCTTTAGCTCAACCTACGAGCAGTACTTC.

This sequence joins TRBV29-1 and TRBJ1-1; D unresolved. The germline gives CDR1 SQVTM, CDR2 ANQGSEA. This CDR3 has 14 residues. Trimming removed 2 bases at V and 0 bases at J, with 10 bases between. This chain's CDR3 is CSVEIFEVNTEAFF. The DNA for the CDR3 is TGCAGCGTTGAAATTTTTGAGGTGAACACTGAAGCTTTCTTT.

This sequence joins TRBV19 and TRBJ2-7, with D perhaps TRBD1 (5 bases). This CDR3 comprises 15 residues. Germline assignment: CDR1 LNHDA and CDR2 SQIVND (reference sequence). Between the trimmed V and J ends, which lost 5 bases and 3 bases, there was a span of 17 bases. In DNA form, the CDR3 reads TGTGCCAGTAGTCCCTCTCGCCAGGGCGGCTACGAGCAGTACTTC. The encoded protein is CASSPSRQGGYEQYF.

The gene calls are TRBV27 and TRBJ1-1, with a weak D call TRBD1 (6 bases). CDR3 length: 13 amino acids. Germline V gives CDR1 MNHEY, CDR2 SMNVEV (reference sequence). The ends were cut back, 6 bases at V and 3 bases at J, with 11 bases in the middle. CDR3 protein: CASRQPGDTEAFF. CDR3 DNA sequence: TGTGCCAGCAGACAACCAGGGGACACTGAAGCTTTCTTT.

The chain couples TRBV5-1 to TRBJ2-1; the match to TRBD2 covers 9 bases. This CDR3 comprises 18 residues. CDR1 is SGHRS, CDR2 YFSETQ, per germline. Trimming removed 1 base from V and 5 bases from J; junction bases left unmatched: 13. For the CDR3, the DNA is TGCGCCAGCAGCTTGTTGGTATTTGCGCGGGAGGGCCACAATGAGCAGTTCTTC. This translates into CASSLLVFAREGHNEQFF.

The chain links TRBV14 to TRBJ2-5, with 12 bases aligning to TRBD1. The CDR3 length is 16 residues. Germline lookup yields CDR1 SGHDN and CDR2 FVKESK. With 4 bases clipped from V and 4 bases from J, the junction kept 7 bases outside the gene matches. The CDR3 reads CASSPPRDRGRETQYF. The CDR3 coding sequence is TGTGCCAGCAGCCCACCCCGGGACAGGGGGCGAGAGACCCAGTACTTC. The variable domain in full, with the rest retrieved from reference TRBV14 and TRBJ2-5, is EAGVTQFPSHSVIEKGQTVTLRCDPISGHDNLYWYRRVMGKEIKFLLHFVKESKQDESGMPNNRFLAERTGGTYSTLKVQPAELEDSGVYFCASSPPRDRGRETQYFGPGTRLLVL.

This rearrangement joins TRBV19 to TRBJ1-5; D is unclear. The CDR3 spans 13 residues. V gave up 10 bases and J gave up 7 bases, with 17 bases separating them. Germline V gene lookup returns CDR1 LNHDA and CDR2 SQIVND (reference sequence). The CDR3, as DNA: TGTGCCACGAAGAGTGGGTTGGGCCAGCCCCAGCATTTT. Its protein is CATKSGLGQPQHF. The variable domain in full, with the rest retrieved from reference TRBV19 and TRBJ1-5, is DGGITQSPKYLFRKEGQNVTLSCEQNLNHDAMYWYRQDPGQGLRLIYYSQIVNDFQKGDIAEGYSVSREKKESFPLTVTSAQKNPTAFYLCATKSGLGQPQHFGDGTRLSIL.

The rearrangement links TRBV5-1 to TRBJ2-1; 11 nucleotides agree with TRBD2. Trimming cost V 5 bases and J 7 bases; bases outside gene matches: 8. The germline gives CDR1 SGHRS, CDR2 YFSETQ. This CDR3 is built from 15 residues. The DNA for the CDR3 is TGCGCCAGCAGGGTGGAACTAGCGGGAGATAATGAGCAGTTCTTC. Its translation is CASRVELAGDNEQFF.

Regarding this clone: The identical CDR3 is also encoded by other nucleotide sequences in the sample. The CDR3 bases are TGTGCCAGCAGTCCCCTGACAGGCCTGAACACTGAAGCTTTCTTT. Its protein is CASSPLTGLNTEAFF. This rearrangement joins TRBV27 to TRBJ1-1; a weak D match, TRBD1 (6 bases). This CDR3 is built from 15 residues. V was shortened by 5 bases and J by 0 bases, with 13 bases between the two germline ends. From germline, CDR1 is MNHEY and CDR2 SMNVEV (reference sequence).

This clone was seen just once. This sample includes further DNA sequences coding for the same CDR3. The V gene is TRBV27, the J gene TRBJ2-2; TRBD1 agrees at 10 bases. The CDR3 totals 15 residues. Trimming removed 3 bases from V and 4 bases from J; junction bases left unmatched: 2. Per germline, CDR1 MNHEY and CDR2 SMNVEV (reference sequence). CDR3: CASSLWTGGTGELFF. The CDR3 nucleotides read TGTGCCAGCAGTTTGTGGACAGGGGGCACCGGGGAGCTGTTTTTT.

This chain links TRBV6-6 with TRBJ2-2; D is undetermined. V gave up 2 bases and J gave up 0 bases, with 4 bases separating them. Germline V gene data show CDR1 as MNHNY and CDR2 as SVGAGI (reference sequence). The CDR3 length is 14 residues. The CDR3 DNA reads TGTGCCAGCAGTTACGGACCGAACACCGGGGAGCTGTTTTTT. Translating gives CASSYGPNTGELFF.

The chain joins TRBV28 to TRBJ1-1; a weak D match, TRBD1 (5 bases). There are 16 residues in the CDR3. The germline gives CDR1 MDHEN, CDR2 SYDVKM. Trimming took off 4 bases at V and 2 bases at J, with 17 bases between the two ends. The CDR3 DNA follows: TGTGCCAGCAGTTCGCCCCGCCGCCAGGGTAACACTGAAGCTTTCTTT. This translates into CASSSPRRQGNTEAFF.

The chain has TRBV2 and TRBJ2-3, with unresolved D. This CDR3 contains 17 residues. From germline, CDR1 is SNHLY and CDR2 FYNNEI. The V and J ends lost 5 bases and 2 bases respectively, with 20 bases between them. CDR3: CASSSNPDSIFTDTQYF. The CDR3 bases are TGTGCCAGCAGTTCAAACCCCGACTCGATCTTCACAGATACGCAGTATTTT. Full variable domain (outside the CDR3, taken from reference TRBV2 and TRBJ2-3): EPEVTQTPSHQVTQMGQEVILRCVPISNHLYFYWYRQILGQKVEFLVSFYNNEISEKSEIFDDQFSVERPDGSNFTLKIRSTKLEDSAMYFCASSSNPDSIFTDTQYFGPGTRLTVL.

This rearrangement joins TRBV7-3 to TRBJ2-1; a weak D match, TRBD1 (6 bases). The CDR3 has 15 residues. The germline CDR1 and CDR2 sequences are SGHTA and FQGTGA. V gave up 0 bases and J gave up 5 bases, with 11 bases separating them. The CDR3 reads CASSLTGQPHNEQFF. For the CDR3, the DNA is TGTGCCAGCAGCTTAACTGGACAGCCTCACAATGAGCAGTTCTTC.

This clone has a handful of counts. The same CDR3 arises from other DNA sequences in this sample as well. This chain uses TRBV19 with TRBJ1-1, with D unclear. With 1 base removed from V and 0 bases from J, the gap between germline ends came to 3 bases. Per germline, CDR1 LNHDA and CDR2 SQIVND (reference sequence). The CDR3 has 13 residues. As DNA, the CDR3 is TGTGCCAGTAGTATAGGGGTGAACACTGAAGCTTTCTTT. Translated: CASSIGVNTEAFF.

J is TRBJ2-5 and V is TRBV4-3, with 9 positions matching TRBD1. The CDR3 is 20 amino acids. V gave up 3 bases and J gave up 5 bases; unmatched junction bases: 22. Germline V gene lookup returns CDR1 LGHNA and CDR2 YSLEER. DNA of the CDR3: TGCGCCAGCAGCCAGGGGCTAAGGGAGCGGACAGGGGTTGGGGTGGAGACCCAGTACTTC. As protein: CASSQGLRERTGVGVETQYF.